The 20 T cell receptor beta chains below all came from one sample that was sequenced in a study of T cell repertoires in cytomegalovirus infection. TCRdb processed the reads anew with MiXCR; each CDR3 protein has one entry. The table includes about 830,000 distinct CDR3 sequences, 32% detected once. Their antigen targets remain unknown. Sequences were derived from cultured CD8+ T cells from PBMCs, sampled from culture after CMV antigen stimulation. These receptors came from a human donor in good health (CMV status not recorded). Some clones in this sample may be carry-over from other donors' samples.

This clonotype was found many times. The V and J genes are TRBV7-9 and TRBJ1-5; no reliable D call. Trimming pared 7 bases from V and 6 bases from J, leaving 19 bases between. The CDR3 has 15 residues. Germline V gene sequence: CDR1 SEHNR, CDR2 FQNEAQ (reference sequence). The CDR3 is CASTAEWEGTQPQHF. CDR3 nucleotides: TGTGCCAGCACCGCCGAGTGGGAGGGAACTCAGCCCCAGCATTTT.

V is TRBV27 and J is TRBJ2-2; D remains ambiguous. Germline values: CDR1 MNHEY, CDR2 SMNVEV (reference sequence). CDR3 length equals 17 residues. Between the trimmed V and J ends, which lost 0 bases and 0 bases, there was a span of 11 bases. The CDR3 is CASSLSSPLANTGELFF. The CDR3 nucleotides read TGTGCCAGCAGTTTATCGAGCCCACTGGCGAACACCGGGGAGCTGTTTTTT.

About this clonotype: A much larger clone sits a single nucleotide away, making a read error possible. V and J are TRBV7-6 and TRBJ2-7; no definite D call. Germline-derived CDR1 and CDR2 are SGHVS and FNYEAQ. The length of the CDR3 is 17 residues. The CDR3 DNA reads TGTGCCAACAGCTTAACCCGGTCCAGCGCCCGTTCCTACGAGCAGTACTTC. Translated, it gives CANSLTRSSARSYEQYF.

Concerning this clonotype: A read error may be the cause here, since a much bigger clone is one base away. J is TRBJ2-2 and V is TRBV7-9; no definite D call. The germline V gene has CDR1 SEHNR and CDR2 FQNEAQ (reference sequence). The CDR3 is made up of 15 amino acids. V was cut by 5 bases and J by 6 bases, with 16 bases left in between. DNA of the CDR3: TGTGCCAGCAGCCGATCACATGGATACGCCGGGGAGCTGTTTTTT. Its protein product is CASSRSHGYAGELFF. Combining the CDR3 with reference TRBV7-9 and TRBJ2-2 gives the whole variable domain DTGVSQNPRHKITKRGQNVTFRCDPISEHNRLYWYRQTLGQGPEFLTYFQNEAQLEKSRLLSDRFSAERPKGSFSTLEIQRTEQGDSAMYLCASSRSHGYAGELFFGEGSRLTVL.

The CDR3 region is CASSFQLSGDEQFF. In nucleotides, the CDR3 is TGTGCCAGCAGTTTTCAACTGTCGGGGGATGAGCAGTTCTTC. V usage is TRBV27 and J usage is TRBJ2-1; D is possibly TRBD2 (6 bases). The ends were cut back, 3 bases at V and 8 bases at J, with 14 bases in the middle. The germline V gene encodes CDR1 MNHEY and CDR2 SMNVEV (reference sequence). The CDR3 sequence is 14 residues long.

The chain uses TRBV7-6 and TRBJ2-4; unclear D gene. This CDR3 region has 13 residues. Germline CDR1 reads SGHVS; CDR2 reads FNYEAQ. Trimming pared 7 bases from V and 2 bases from J, leaving 9 bases between. The CDR3 DNA reads TGTGCCAGCACCTCCGACACCAAAAACATTCAGTACTTC. It translates to CASTSDTKNIQYF.

This clonotype has only a few counts. This chain uses TRBV28 with TRBJ1-2; no firm D call. Germline V gene sequence: CDR1 MDHEN, CDR2 SYDVKM. The CDR3 sequence is 14 residues long. V lost 7 bases and J 2 bases, leaving 14 bases between the germline ends. Here the CDR3 DNA reads TGTGCCAGCAACCCCCTGACGGAAAACTATGGCTACACCTTC. It yields the protein CASNPLTENYGYTF.

This clonotype was seen once. Just one base apart from a much larger clone, this may be a read error. V is TRBV7-2 and J is TRBJ1-6; possible D gene TRBD1, 5 bases. Germline V gene data show CDR1 as SGHTA and CDR2 as FQGNSA. The CDR3 runs to 16 residues. CDR3 residues: CVSSLEGDARNSPLHF. In DNA form, the CDR3 reads TGTGTCAGCAGCTTAGAAGGGGATGCGCGGAATTCACCCCTCCACTTT. The full variable domain, with the rest looked up from reference TRBV7-2 and TRBJ1-6, is GAGVSQSPSNKVTEKGKDVELRCDPISGHTALYWYRQSLGQGLEFLIYFQGNSAPDKSGLPSDRFSAERTGGSVSTLTIQRTQQEDSAVYLCVSSLEGDARNSPLHFGNGTRLTVT.

This chain connects TRBV2 to TRBJ1-2; a weak D match, TRBD1 (5 bases). Per germline, CDR1 SNHLY and CDR2 FYNNEI. The CDR3 is 14 amino acids. Trimming pared 7 bases from V and 7 bases from J, leaving 19 bases between. The CDR3 DNA follows: TGTGCCAGCATGTGGGACCCGAAAGGTGGTGGCTACACCTTC. Protein: CASMWDPKGGGYTF.

The V and J genes are TRBV6-6 and TRBJ2-7, with D unresolved. V lost 8 bases and J 0 bases, leaving 11 bases between the germline ends. CDR3 length equals 13 residues. Germline CDR1 reads MNHNY; CDR2 reads SVGAGI (reference sequence). CDR3: CASPRPNSYEQYF. CDR3 bases: TGTGCCAGCCCGAGACCGAACTCCTACGAGCAGTACTTC.

In this sample, this clonotype turned up a few times. The V call is TRBV4-2, the J call TRBJ2-3; D remains ambiguous. In germline, CDR1 is LGHNA, CDR2 YNFKEQ. Trimming pared 0 bases from V and 1 base from J, leaving 11 bases between. This CDR3 region has 16 residues. The CDR3 protein is CASSQERALGTDTQYF. CDR3 coding DNA: TGTGCCAGCAGCCAAGAAAGGGCGCTAGGCACAGATACGCAGTATTTT.

The rearrangement joins TRBV18 to TRBJ1-1; 9 bases agree with TRBD1. Trimming removed 6 bases from V and 1 base from J; junction bases left unmatched: 3. In germline, CDR1 is KGHSH, CDR2 LQKENI. This CDR3 has 14 residues. The CDR3: CASSGDRANTEAFF. In DNA form, the CDR3 reads TGTGCCAGCTCTGGGGACAGGGCGAACACTGAAGCTTTCTTT. Based on the CDR3 plus reference TRBV18 and TRBJ1-1, the full variable domain is NAGVMQNPRHLVRRRGQEARLRCSPMKGHSHVYWYRQLPEEGLKFMVYLQKENIIDESGMPKERFSAEFPKEGPSILRIQQVVRGDSAAYFCASSGDRANTEAFFGQGTRLTVV.

For this clonotype: A much more abundant neighbour one base away suggests this may be a read error. The chain joins TRBV7-8 to TRBJ2-7, with a possible D match to TRBD2 (5 bases). The germline gives CDR1 SGHVS, CDR2 FQNEAQ. V was cut by 1 base and J by 3 bases, with 13 bases left in between. There are 15 residues in the CDR3. The CDR3 DNA follows: TGTGCCAGCAGCTTAGGCTTCGGGAAGGTCTACGAGCAGTACGTC. Translation: CASSLGFGKVYEQYV.

The rearrangement joins TRBV12-3 or TRBV12-4 to TRBJ2-1; no firm D call. Trimming took off 7 bases at V and 0 bases at J, with 10 bases between the two ends. The CDR3 extends over 14 amino acids. The CDR3 bases are TGTGCCAGCACCGAAGCGAGCTCCTACAATGAGCAGTTCTTC. Translated: CASTEASSYNEQFF.

This chain joins TRBV6-8 and TRBJ2-1, with 9 positions matching TRBD1. Germline assignment: CDR1 MNHGY and CDR2 SAAAGT. The CDR3 loop spans 17 amino acids. V was clipped by 5 bases and J by 5 bases; unmatched bases: 13. CDR3 DNA sequence: TGTGCCAGCAGTGGTCGGGACAGGGTGTACCTCAACAATGAGCAGTTCTTC. It codes for CASSGRDRVYLNNEQFF.

The chain joins TRBV5-1 to TRBJ1-1; D remains unclear. The CDR3 has 12 amino acids. Trimming shortened V by 1 base and J by 7 bases, and 8 bases separated the two germline ends. Germline CDR1 is SGHRS and CDR2 is YFSETQ. CDR3: CASSLNWDEAFF. The CDR3 coding sequence is TGCGCCAGCAGCTTGAATTGGGATGAAGCTTTCTTT.

The table lists this clonotype with many counts. The V gene is TRBV7-8, the J gene TRBJ2-5; 7 nucleotides line up with TRBD1. The V gene end was trimmed by 1 base and the J gene end by 2 bases; junction bases not matched to a gene: 16. This CDR3 region has 19 residues. CDR1 is SGHVS, CDR2 FQNEAQ, per germline. In DNA, the CDR3 is TGTGCCAGCAGCTTAGTGGAGTTCTTTAAGGGACAGCCGCAAGAGACCCAGTACTTC. Protein: CASSLVEFFKGQPQETQYF.

This rearrangement joins TRBV7-6 to TRBJ2-7; the D gene is possibly TRBD2 (6 bases). This CDR3 is 14 amino acids long. Trimming removed 4 bases at V and 0 bases at J, with 10 bases between. The germline gives CDR1 SGHVS, CDR2 FNYEAQ. CDR3 sequence: CASSSLGGSYEQYF. CDR3 nucleotide sequence: TGTGCCAGCAGCTCCCTCGGGGGCTCCTACGAGCAGTACTTC.

As regards this clonotype: Compared with germline, one end of the junction differs, possibly owing to a read error. This sequence joins TRBV7-8 and TRBJ1-5; D gene ambiguous. In germline, CDR1 is SGHVS, CDR2 FQNEAQ. The CDR3 consists of 14 residues. For the CDR3, the DNA is TGTGTCAGCAGCCTGAGGGCAGCGAATCAGCCCCAGCATTTT. It yields the protein CVSSLRAANQPQHF.

This clonotype occurred many times. The CDR3 reads CASSLVSLLANTGELFF. DNA for the CDR3: TGTGCCAGCAGTTTAGTTTCTCTTTTAGCGAACACCGGGGAGCTGTTTTTT. The chain has TRBV27 and TRBJ2-2; no definite D call. The CDR3 runs to 17 residues. Germline V gene sequence: CDR1 MNHEY, CDR2 SMNVEV (reference sequence). V was trimmed by 2 bases and J by 0 bases, leaving 13 bases between them.